The 30 T cell receptor beta chains below were found in one sample sequenced in a study of blood T cell repertoires in COVID-19 (dated by TCRdb to about 2020). The library relied on the immunoSEQ multiplex PCR assay. In TCRdb, the immuneACCESS table is reduced to in-frame sequences with V and J assigned. These tables do not hold every clone; where another copy was compared, an unresolved V gene accounts for under half, and the others remain unexplained. Counted in this sample were 450,000 or so clones; roughly 87% of them appeared once. The ten largest make up about 0.6% of the sample. The sequencing sample was made of PBMCs or T cells enriched from blood (not recorded which). Receptors were obtained from a young man who had recovered from COVID-19.

The chain couples TRBV6-5 to TRBJ1-2, with 8 bases fitting TRBD1. Germline CDR1 and CDR2: MNHEY and SVGAGI. This CDR3 has 13 residues. J lost 8 bases, V lost 2 bases, and 4 bases had no gene match. CDR3 residues: CASSYKTGVGYTF. In DNA, the CDR3 is TGTGCCAGCAGTTACAAGACAGGGGTCGGCTACACCTTC.

This clone appeared a few times. The CDR3 is CASSRGIGGLNTEAFF. CDR3 in DNA: TGTGCCAGCAGTCGGGGGATCGGGGGGCTGAACACTGAAGCTTTCTTT. The chain combines TRBV27 with TRBJ1-1; maybe TRBD1 (6 bases). Trimming shortened V by 5 bases and J by 0 bases, and 16 bases separated the two germline ends. CDR1 MNHEY and CDR2 SMNVEV come from the germline V gene (reference sequence). The CDR3 consists of 16 residues.

This rearrangement joins TRBV28 to TRBJ1-5; a weak D match, TRBD1 (6 bases). The V and J ends lost 6 bases and 1 base respectively, with 22 bases between them. The CDR3 length is 18 residues. Germline V gives CDR1 MDHEN, CDR2 SYDVKM. This chain's CDR3 is CASSPYLQGTSSNQPQHF. In DNA, the CDR3 is TGTGCCAGCAGCCCTTATCTACAGGGTACATCGAGCAATCAGCCCCAGCATTTT.

The chain is built from TRBV15 and TRBJ1-2; D may be TRBD1 (6 bases). There are 14 residues in the CDR3. V was shortened by 0 bases and J by 4 bases, with 9 bases between the two germline ends. Germline CDR1 LNHNV, CDR2 YYDKDF (reference sequence). In DNA form, the CDR3 reads TGTGCCACCAGCAGAGAAACAGGGATCTATGGCTACACCTTC. It yields the protein CATSRETGIYGYTF.

The DNA for the CDR3 is TGTGCCAGCAGCTTAGTGATGGGAGCGGGGGAGCAGTACTTC. Its translation is CASSLVMGAGEQYF. This chain uses TRBV11-2 with TRBJ2-7; TRBD2 matches 7 bases. Unmatched junction bases numbered 7, after V lost 1 base and J lost 7 bases. Germline assignment: CDR1 SGHAT and CDR2 FQNNGV. The CDR3 loop spans 14 amino acids.

This chain links TRBV11-2 with TRBJ1-1, with 7 nucleotides matching TRBD1. This CDR3 has 15 amino acids. Germline CDR1 and CDR2: SGHAT and FQNNGV. The J segment lost 3 bases and the V segment lost 1 base, leaving 5 bases of the junction unmatched. The CDR3 loop reads CASSLGSGGYTEAFF. DNA of the CDR3: TGTGCCAGCAGCTTAGGATCAGGGGGGTACACTGAAGCTTTCTTT. The full variable domain, rest sourced from reference TRBV11-2 and TRBJ1-1, is EAGVAQSPRYKIIEKRQSVAFWCNPISGHATLYWYQQILGQGPKLLIQFQNNGVVDDSQLPKDRFSAERLKGVDSTLKIQPAKLEDSAVYLCASSLGSGGYTEAFFGQGTRLTVV.

V and J are TRBV28 and TRBJ2-7; D gene unclear. The germline gives CDR1 MDHEN, CDR2 SYDVKM. This CDR3 region has 11 residues. Deletions cut 8 bases from V and 0 bases from J, with 5 bases between. CDR3 DNA: TGTGCCAGCGGCCCCTCCTACGAGCAGTACTTC. It specifies CASGPSYEQYF.

This chain connects TRBV11-1 to TRBJ2-1; TRBD1 aligns across 11 bases. From germline, CDR1 is SGHAT and CDR2 FQDESV (reference sequence). There are 15 residues in the CDR3. After removal of 5 bases from V and 8 bases from J, the junction contained 8 bases not matched to a gene. CDR3 DNA sequence: TGTGCCAGCAGCCCGGGGACAGGGGGGACGGATGAGCAGTTCTTC. Residues: CASSPGTGGTDEQFF.

This sequence joins TRBV2 and TRBJ2-1, with D possibly TRBD1 on 6 matching bases. From germline, CDR1 is SNHLY and CDR2 FYNNEI. V lost 6 bases to trimming and J lost 1 base, with 10 bases between them. CDR3 size: 14 residues. The CDR3 DNA follows: TGTGCCAGCAGGCGGACAGTTTCCTACAATGAGCAGTTCTTC. Its protein product is CASRRTVSYNEQFF.

In its sample, this clone was seen once. The genes are TRBV5-1 and TRBJ1-1; D is unresolved. Trimming took off 4 bases at V and 4 bases at J, with 23 bases between the two ends. The CDR3 has 17 amino acids. Germline loops: CDR1 SGHRS, CDR2 YFSETQ. The CDR3 DNA sequence: TGCGCCAGCAGCCCGGGGTTGTCGGGTGGGAAAAGCACTGAAGCTTTCTTT. Residues: CASSPGLSGGKSTEAFF.

The chain is built from TRBV19 and TRBJ1-3; D remains ambiguous. Germline assignment: CDR1 LNHDA and CDR2 SQIVND (reference sequence). CDR3 length: 15 amino acids. Trimming shortened V by 5 bases and J by 0 bases, and 11 bases separated the two germline ends. CDR3 in amino acids: CASSRRGDSGNTIYF. The CDR3 nucleotides read TGTGCCAGTAGTCGGCGCGGGGACTCTGGAAACACCATATATTTT.

The chain uses TRBV19 and TRBJ1-4; 12 bases align to TRBD1. The CDR3 covers 16 residues. Losses at the gene ends were 5 bases for V and 12 bases for J; bases not matched to a gene: 13. Germline-derived CDR1 and CDR2 are LNHDA and SQIVND (reference sequence). As DNA, the CDR3 is TGTGCCAGTAGTCTTCTCCCGGGACAGGGGGCAAGAGAACTGTTTTTT. Its translation is CASSLLPGQGARELFF. The whole variable domain, filled in from reference TRBV19 and TRBJ1-4, reads DGGITQSPKYLFRKEGQNVTLSCEQNLNHDAMYWYRQDPGQGLRLIYYSQIVNDFQKGDIAEGYSVSREKKESFPLTVTSAQKNPTAFYLCASSLLPGQGARELFFGSGTQLSVL.

The chain couples TRBV29-1 to TRBJ1-1; D unclear. This CDR3 has 11 amino acids. Trimming took off 5 bases at V and 0 bases at J, with 4 bases between the two ends. Germline V gene lookup returns CDR1 SQVTM and CDR2 ANQGSEA. The CDR3 DNA follows: TGCAGCGTTCGGGTGAACACTGAAGCTTTCTTT. It is translated as CSVRVNTEAFF.

The chain couples TRBV10-3 to TRBJ2-7, with D maybe TRBD2 (5 bases). The CDR3 loop spans 14 amino acids. Germline V gene lookup returns CDR1 ENHRY and CDR2 SYGVKD. The ends were cut back, 3 bases at V and 0 bases at J, with 9 bases in the middle. The CDR3 protein is CAISDSTSSYEQYF. The DNA for the CDR3 is TGTGCCATCAGTGACAGTACTAGCTCCTACGAGCAGTACTTC.

This chain joins TRBV5-1 and TRBJ2-7, with 8 bases matching TRBD1. CDR3 length: 16 residues. The ends lost 0 bases at V and 7 bases at J; junction bases unmatched: 12. The V gene's germline CDR1 is SGHRS and CDR2 YFSETQ. CDR3 nucleotide sequence: TGCGCCAGCAGCTTGGGTTGGGCTGGGACAGGTGTGGAGCAGTACTTC. Its protein product is CASSLGWAGTGVEQYF.

The chain recombines TRBV3-1 (or the pseudogene TRBV3-2) with TRBJ1-2, with 10 bases aligning to TRBD1. V lost 4 bases and J lost 4; bases outside the gene matches: 6. CDR1 LGHDT and CDR2 YNNKEL come from the germline V gene (reference sequence). CDR3 length equals 15 residues. CDR3 sequence: CASSPPRTGGYGYTF. CDR3 nucleotides: TGTGCCAGCAGCCCCCCGAGGACAGGGGGCTATGGCTACACCTTC.

This chain uses TRBV15 with TRBJ2-7; D might be TRBD2 (6 bases). The V end was cut by 5 bases, the J end by 5 bases, with 16 bases between. There are 14 residues in the CDR3. Germline V CDR1 and CDR2: LNHNV, YYDKDF (reference sequence). The CDR3 nucleotides are TGTGCCACCAGCCTACTCTCCGGGGGACACGAGCAGTACTTC. It encodes CATSLLSGGHEQYF. Full variable domain (outside the CDR3, taken from reference TRBV15 and TRBJ2-7): DAMVIQNPRYQVTQFGKPVTLSCSQTLNHNVMYWYQQKSSQAPKLLFHYYDKDFNNEADTPDNFQSRRPNTSFCFLDIRSPGLGDTAMYLCATSLLSGGHEQYFGPGTRLTVT.

This chain uses TRBV6-5 with TRBJ1-3; D is ambiguous. The germline V and J ends were trimmed by 7 bases and 4 bases, with 5 bases remaining between them. CDR3 length equals 11 residues. The V gene's germline CDR1 is MNHEY and CDR2 SVGAGI. CDR3 protein: CASTSGNTIYF. The CDR3 coding sequence is TGTGCCAGCACGAGCGGAAACACCATATATTTT.

The V gene is TRBV15, the J gene TRBJ2-2, with a tentative D call TRBD1 (5 bases). The CDR3 totals 16 residues. In germline, CDR1 is LNHNV, CDR2 YYDKDF (reference sequence). V gave up 4 bases and J gave up 4 bases, with 16 bases separating them. DNA for the CDR3: TGTGCCACCAGCAAGACCGACAGTTCCAGCACCGGGGAGCTGTTTTTT. It encodes CATSKTDSSSTGELFF.

This sequence joins TRBV27 and TRBJ1-4, with D possibly matching TRBD1 (6 bases). V was trimmed by 5 bases and J by 3 bases, leaving 13 bases between them. Germline V gives CDR1 MNHEY, CDR2 SMNVEV (reference sequence). This CDR3 comprises 15 residues. CDR3 sequence: CASSILGAANEKLFF. The DNA for the CDR3 is TGTGCCAGCAGTATCTTGGGGGCGGCTAATGAAAAACTGTTTTTT.

The rearrangement links TRBV5-4 to TRBJ2-3, with TRBD2 as a possible D gene (6 bases). The germline V and J ends were trimmed by 6 bases and 1 base, with 12 bases remaining between them. The length of the CDR3 is 14 residues. Germline V gives CDR1 SGHNT, CDR2 YYREEE (reference sequence). Here the CDR3 DNA reads TGTGCCAGCACCGCGGGACCTGGCACAGATACGCAGTATTTT. It codes for CASTAGPGTDTQYF.

The chain combines TRBV11-2 with TRBJ1-3, with D possibly being TRBD1 (6 bases). CDR1 is SGHAT, CDR2 FQNNGV, per germline. The CDR3 extends over 15 amino acids. V lost 5 bases, J lost 0 bases, and 11 bases lay in between. For the CDR3, the DNA is TGTGCCAGCAGCACATCAGGGGCCTCTGGAAACACCATATATTTT. Amino acid sequence: CASSTSGASGNTIYF.

This chain connects TRBV5-5 to TRBJ1-5; 8 bases map to TRBD1. The CDR3 is 14 residues long. Trimming cost V 1 base and J 7 bases; bases outside gene matches: 4. Germline V CDR1 and CDR2: SGHKS, YYEKEE (reference sequence). The CDR3 DNA sequence: TGTGCCAGCAGCTTGCTACAGGGGGGACAGCCCCAGCATTTT. It codes for CASSLLQGGQPQHF. Based on the CDR3 plus reference TRBV5-5 and TRBJ1-5, the full variable domain is DAGVTQSPTHLIKTRGQQVTLRCSPISGHKSVSWYQQVLGQGPQFIFQYYEKEERGRGNFPDRFSARQFPNYSSELNVNALLLGDSALYLCASSLLQGGQPQHFGDGTRLSIL.

The V and J genes are TRBV2 and TRBJ1-5, with D unclear. The V gene's germline CDR1 is SNHLY and CDR2 FYNNEI. V dropped 6 bases and J dropped 0 bases, with 21 bases sitting between them. This CDR3 spans 18 amino acids. The CDR3 region is CASSAPRGTINSNQPQHF. DNA for the CDR3: TGTGCCAGCAGCGCCCCTCGGGGTACGATTAATAGCAATCAGCCCCAGCATTTT.

This chain joins TRBV5-1 and TRBJ1-1, with D unresolved. Looked up from germline, CDR1 is SGHRS and CDR2 is YFSETQ. Trimming cost V 0 bases and J 1 base, with 7 bases left between them. This CDR3 region has 14 residues. The CDR3 nucleotides read TGCGCCAGCAGCTTGGAGACAAGGAACACTGAAGCTTTCTTT. It specifies CASSLETRNTEAFF. Looking up the rest from reference TRBV5-1 and TRBJ1-1 gives the full variable domain: KAGVTQTPRYLIKTRGQQVTLSCSPISGHRSVSWYQQTPGQGLQFLFEYFSETQRNKGNFPGRFSGRQFSNSRSEMNVSTLELGDSALYLCASSLETRNTEAFFGQGTRLTVV.

The CDR3 here is CASSYGGISEQFF. DNA of the CDR3: TGTGCCAGCAGTTACGGGGGGATCAGTGAGCAGTTCTTC. The J gene is TRBJ2-1, the V gene TRBV28; TRBD2 aligns across 7 bases. In germline, CDR1 is MDHEN, CDR2 SYDVKM. The CDR3 has 13 amino acids. The V and J ends lost 4 bases and 9 bases, in that order; junction bases with no gene match: 6.

The chain carries TRBV4-2 and TRBJ1-2, with D possibly matching TRBD1 (5 bases). V lost 1 base to trimming and J lost 7 bases, with 19 bases between them. CDR3 length equals 16 residues. Germline CDR1 LGHNA, CDR2 YNFKEQ. CDR3 sequence reads: CASSQAGTLDPAGYTF. The CDR3 region has the DNA TGTGCCAGCAGCCAAGCCGGGACTCTTGATCCGGCTGGCTACACCTTC.

This rearrangement joins TRBV27 to TRBJ1-3; 7 bases agree with TRBD1. The CDR3 has 15 amino acids. Germline V gene sequence: CDR1 MNHEY, CDR2 SMNVEV (reference sequence). Trimming removed 5 bases from V and 3 bases from J; junction bases left unmatched: 7. CDR3 residues: CASSPRGLGGNTIYF. The CDR3 bases are TGTGCCAGCAGTCCGAGGGGGCTCGGTGGAAACACCATATATTTT.

J is TRBJ1-2 and V is TRBV5-1, with 9 bases identical to TRBD1. Trimming removed 7 bases from V and 6 bases from J; junction bases left unmatched: 4. Looked up from germline, CDR1 is SGHRS and CDR2 is YFSETQ. The CDR3 consists of 12 residues. CDR3 DNA: TGCGCCAGCCGCCGGGACAGGGATGGCTACACCTTC. Translating it yields CASRRDRDGYTF. The full variable domain, completed using reference TRBV5-1 and TRBJ1-2, is KAGVTQTPRYLIKTRGQQVTLSCSPISGHRSVSWYQQTPGQGLQFLFEYFSETQRNKGNFPGRFSGRQFSNSRSEMNVSTLELGDSALYLCASRRDRDGYTFGSGTRLTVV.

The chain joins TRBV4-2 to TRBJ2-4, with 8 bases lining up with TRBD2. Germline V gene lookup returns CDR1 LGHNA and CDR2 YNFKEQ. V lost 1 base, J lost 0 bases, and 5 bases stayed unmatched. The CDR3 has 17 residues. CDR3 nucleotides: TGTGCCAGCAGCCAAGGGGAGCGGGGGTTAGCCAAAAACATTCAGTACTTC. Translation gives CASSQGERGLAKNIQYF.